This section outlines one TCR beta chain sequence together with its context. Deep-level settings were used for running the assay. This table comes from immunoSEQ multiplex PCR, and its TCRdb copy is limited to in-frame clones, with some not included. Altogether about 730,000 clones are present, roughly two thirds being singletons, with the ten largest covering under 2%. This CDR3 is built from 17 residues. The V gene lost 7 bases and the J gene lost 0 bases, with 16 bases spanning the gap. Germline V CDR1 and CDR2: MDHEN, SYDVKM. The data stem from a study of shared clonotypes between healthy human individuals.

This TCR was recovered from a woman aged 25 to 39 in good health. The genes are TRBV28 and TRBJ2-6; D uncertain. Sequences were obtained from memory CD4+ T cells sorted from blood. As for subset: CD45RA-negative fraction. CDR3 sequence (DNA): TGTGCCAGCACCCTTTCTCGAGGCCTCTCTGGGGCCAACGTCCTGACTTTC. Translated, it gives CASTLSRGLSGANVLTF. Full variable domain (missing parts from reference TRBV28 and TRBJ2-6): DVKVTQSSRYLVKRTGEKVFLECVQDMDHENMFWYRQDPGLGLRLIYFSYDVKMKEKGDIPEGYSVSREKKERFSLILESASTNQTSMYLCASTLSRGLSGANVLTFGAGSRLTVL.